The rows below give T cell receptor beta chains drawn from one sample of a study of graft-versus-host responses after intestinal transplantation. The protocol was immunoSEQ multiplex PCR, while the TCRdb copy is restricted to in-frame clones and leaves out a portion. The sample includes approximately 10,000 clones, around 28% of them seen just once. Sequenced here: alloreactive CD8+ T cells from a mixed lymphocyte reaction culture, sampled before transplantation. Receptors originate from a human patient who was an organ donor for intestinal transplantation. The CDR3 runs from the conserved cysteine through the conserved F or W. The D gene is left open where the match is weak. Size values are once, few and many counts, or a class for expanded clones, and some rows have none.

TRBV27,14,-,TRBJ1-5,-,TGTGCCAGCAGTACCTCATATAGCAATCAGCCCCAGCATTTT,CASSTSYSNQPQHF
TRBV7-6,16,-,TRBJ1-3,-,TGTGCCAGCAGCTTAAGGCAGTCGAGCTCTGGAAACACCATATATTTT,CASSLRQSSSGNTIYF
TRBV30,13,TRBD1,TRBJ1-2,once,TGTGCCTGGAGCCTCGGACAGGGGTATGGCTACACCTTC,CAWSLGQGYGYTF
TRBV6-6,15,-,TRBJ2-1,few,TGTGCCAGCAGCCACAGTGGGACCTCCTACAATGAGCAGTTCTTC,CASSHSGTSYNEQFF
TRBV25-1,17,-,TRBJ1-2,few,TGTGCCAGCAGTAAATTACTAAAACTGGGAAAGACCTATGGCTACACCTTC,CASSKLLKLGKTYGYTF
TRBV27,13,-,TRBJ2-7,-,TGTGCCAGCAGTTTATACAGTGGGTACGAGCAGTACTTC,CASSLYSGYEQYF
TRBV29-1,15,-,TRBJ1-2,medium-sized,TGCAGCGTTGAACGCGGCGGCGAATTACCCTATGGCTACACCTTC,CSVERGGELPYGYTF
TRBV19,13,-,TRBJ2-5,-,TGTGCCAGTAGTATCTTCTCTGAAGAGACCCAGTACTTC,CASSIFSEETQYF
TRBV4-2,15,-,TRBJ1-1,few,TGTGCCAGCAGCCAAGATGGTGTGGGCCCCCGGGAAGCTTTCTTT,CASSQDGVGPREAFF
TRBV5-1,16,TRBD2,TRBJ2-3,few,TGCGCCAGCAGCCGCGGACTAGCGGGAGCGTCAGATACGCAGTATTTT,CASSRGLAGASDTQYF
TRBV18,14,-,TRBJ2-7,-,TGTGCCAGCTCACCTATTGGCAGGATCTACGAGCAGTACTTC,CASSPIGRIYEQYF
TRBV7-8,17,TRBD1,TRBJ1-1,few,TGTGCCAGCAGCTTAGCGATTTCAGGGGGCGGGGACACTGAAGCTTTCTTT,CASSLAISGGGDTEAFF
TRBV27,14,-,TRBJ2-1,-,TGCGCCAGCAGTTTCGGTAGTTTGAACAAGGAGCAGTTCTTC,CASSFGSLNKEQFF
TRBV9,15,TRBD2,TRBJ2-1,-,TGTGCCAGCAGCCCTTGGACTAGCGGGAGTTATGAGCAGTTCTTC,CASSPWTSGSYEQFF
TRBV11-3,15,-,TRBJ2-7,-,TGTGCCAGCAGCTTAGGGACAGCCGAATCCTACGAGCAGTACTTC,CASSLGTAESYEQYF
TRBV10-2,13,-,TRBJ2-7,-,TGCGCCAGCAGGGACCGAGGGGCCTACGAGCAGTACTTC,CASRDRGAYEQYF
TRBV6-6,15,TRBD2,TRBJ2-7,-,TGTGCCAGCAGTTACTCCGGGACTAGCGCCTACGAGCAGTACTTC,CASSYSGTSAYEQYF
TRBV4-1,15,-,TRBJ2-3,-,TGCGCCAGCAGCCAACTTCGGGGGAGCACAGATACGCAGTATTTT,CASSQLRGSTDTQYF
TRBV7-7,13,-,TRBJ2-3,-,TGTGCCAGCAGCTTAAGCCCCACAGATACGCAGTATTTT,CASSLSPTDTQYF
TRBV29-1,15,TRBD2,TRBJ2-7,-,TGCAGCGTTGAACAGGGGACTAGCGGGGGTTACGAGCAGTACTTC,CSVEQGTSGGYEQYF
TRBV5-4,14,-,TRBJ1-3,few,TGTGCCAGCAGCATCAACAGGGATCAAAACACCATATATTTT,CASSINRDQNTIYF
TRBV6-5,14,-,TRBJ2-7,few,TGTGCCAGCAGTAGGGGTCTCTACTACTACGAGCAGTACTTC,CASSRGLYYYEQYF
TRBV25-1,10,-,TRBJ1-4,-,TGTGCCAGCAGTGAATTAAGACGGTTTTTT,CASSELRRFF
TRBV7-6,16,TRBD2,TRBJ2-7,few,TGTGCCAGCAGCTTAACGGAAACTAGCGGGGGGTACGAGCAGTACTTC,CASSLTETSGGYEQYF
TRBV4-1,15,TRBD2,TRBJ2-1,few,TGCGCCAGCAGCCAAGATTGGACTAGCGGAAATGAGCAGTTCTTC,CASSQDWTSGNEQFF